A single T cell receptor beta chain is shown here with its context. The antigen remains undetermined. The conserved final phenylalanine or tryptophan is absent from the CDR3, which likely points to a read error. The DNA is omitted, as the CDR3 cannot be located on it reliably, and the CDR3 follows TCRdb's listing. The authors made TCR beta cDNA from about 500 ng total RNA with a constant-region primer. Slightly modified ARM-PCR served as the procedure for the TCR beta libraries. These libraries came from three rounds of nested multiplex PCR. Both of the initial two PCR rounds ran for approximately 10 cycles and employed TRBV1-TRBV30 forward primers alongside a C-beta reverse primer. TCRdb analysed the multiplex PCR reads with MiXCR anew, one entry per CDR3 protein. The profile shows about 21,000 distinct CDR3 sequences, approximately 72% of them singletons. DNA and RNA were both co-extracted from around 20-30 mg of bulk tissue that had not been sorted. By surgical resection, the patients were treated for their primary liver carcinoma. Sampling targeted five separate regions of each tumor, which included the tumor centre.

Germline V CDR1 and CDR2: SQVTM, ANQGSEA. The length of the CDR3 is 15 amino acids, counting both ends. The data were taken from a study of tumor-infiltrating lymphocytes in primary liver carcinoma. Study-wide results and limits: Only about 7.5-25% of top clones appeared in all five tumor regions. Tumor specimens were characterized by a significantly higher top-250-clone fraction than blood (p = 0.039).

The rearrangement joins TRBV29-1 to TRBJ2-3; the table's D call of TRBD2 was not tested on the DNA. This TCR was recovered from a middle-aged man with primary liver carcinoma and hepatitis B virus infection. Sequenced: liver tumor tissue from sampling region 1. Subset reported: tumor region T1, superior pole. The CDR3 spells CSISGTSGFTDTQYI.